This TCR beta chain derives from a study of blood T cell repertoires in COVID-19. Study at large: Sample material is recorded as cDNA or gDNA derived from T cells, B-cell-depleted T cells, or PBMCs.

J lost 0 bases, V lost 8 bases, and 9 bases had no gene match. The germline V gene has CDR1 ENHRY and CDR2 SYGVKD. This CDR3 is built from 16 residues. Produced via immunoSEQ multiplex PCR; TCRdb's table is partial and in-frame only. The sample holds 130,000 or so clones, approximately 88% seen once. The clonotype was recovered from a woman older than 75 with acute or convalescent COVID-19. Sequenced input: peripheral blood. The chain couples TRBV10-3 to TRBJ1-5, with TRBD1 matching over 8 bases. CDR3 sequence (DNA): TGTGCCATCGGGACAGGACCCTATGATAGCAATCAGCCCCAGCATTTT. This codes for CAIGTGPYDSNQPQHF.